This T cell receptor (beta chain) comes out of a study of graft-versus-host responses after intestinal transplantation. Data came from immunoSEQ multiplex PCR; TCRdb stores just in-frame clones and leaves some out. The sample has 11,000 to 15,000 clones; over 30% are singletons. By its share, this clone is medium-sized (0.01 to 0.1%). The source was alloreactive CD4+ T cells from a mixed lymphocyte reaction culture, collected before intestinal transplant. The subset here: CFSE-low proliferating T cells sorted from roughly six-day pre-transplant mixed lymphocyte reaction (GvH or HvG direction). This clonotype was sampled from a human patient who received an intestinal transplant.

CDR3 loop: CASSLRDPGSGYTF. The DNA for the CDR3 is TGTGCCAGCAGCCTGCGGGACCCTGGGAGTGGCTACACCTTC. The chain couples TRBV7-2 to TRBJ1-2, with a tentative D call TRBD1 (5 bases). CDR3 length equals 14 residues. In germline, CDR1 is SGHTA, CDR2 FQGNSA. With 5 bases removed from V and 7 bases from J, the gap between germline ends came to 17 bases.